This T cell receptor beta chain came from a study of cytomegalovirus exposure and HLA in healthy donors (dated by TCRdb to the late 2010s). Study-level background: An earlier analysis of roughly 570 of the donors reported approximately 300 Gb of sequence data and 117 million unique TCR beta sequences obtained from approximately 180 million T cells. Of the approximately 400 genotyped donors, roughly 76% were placed in the genetic ancestry cluster associated with self-reported Caucasian donors. High-throughput TCR immunosequencing, statistical association of individual TCRs with disease status, and machine learning were combined to predict cytomegalovirus infection status. A later genetic analysis used genome-wide SNP genotypes for about 60% of the roughly 670 donors, treating that subset as a discovery cohort. Alongside the repertoire data, information on donor age, sex, ethnicity and CMV serostatus was compiled. HLA typing included class I and class II loci at four-digit resolution. Along with the approximately 700-subject first cohort, a separate validation cohort of over a hundred different subjects was used. An early release that covered fewer than 750 HLA-typed donors contained around 300 gigabases of sequencing data and 70 million to 100 million unique TCR sequences. The study aimed to test whether signatures of past pathogen exposure could be identified by cataloging public T cell receptors. Using immunosequencing, the study profiled T cell repertoires from 500 to 800 subjects and related those repertoires to cytomegalovirus serostatus. Every repertoire in the discovery cohort had been generated on one and the same sequencing platform. Across approximately 420 genotyped donors of the cohort, an average of about 240,000 unique TCR beta nucleotide sequences per donor were sequenced, and 15% to 20% of those sequences were non-productive. Four or five DR-DQ haplotypes were handled as single units for association and clustering because linkage in the cohort was strong. An earlier analysis of around 540 of the donors applied high-throughput TCR beta sequencing to assess whether each TCR beta V gene segment acted as functional or pseudogenic. To study patterns of TCR occurrence, a later analysis re-analyzed previously published TCR beta repertoires from 500 to 850 donors and added high-resolution HLA genotyping. Rather than using new phenotypic data, the later analysis identified candidate immune exposures from TCR beta sequences and from how often those sequences occurred across donors. Typing coverage differed by locus: A, B, C, DRB1 and DQB1 were typed in about 620-630 donors, DQA1 in about 500, DPA1 in nearly 610, and DPB1 in around 490.

The CDR3 covers 14 residues, taking in both the cysteine and the phenylalanine. Just CDR3 DNA is preserved here, 42 bases in frame from base 1. V is clipped by 6 bases and J by 5 bases, and the sequence between their germline boundaries is 18 bases long. The germline V gene specifies SGHRS as CDR1 and YFSETQ as CDR2. Points the paper makes about the study in general: It was suggested by the authors that the approach could potentially be generalized to other disease states and immunological phenotypes. CMV serostatus was the only immune exposure information available for the cohort. In vitro tests confirmed that a few of the cytomegalovirus-associated TCR beta chains recognize cytomegalovirus antigens. The classifier was reported to diagnose cytomegalovirus status with high specificity and sensitivity in both the original and validation cohorts. The study gave a list of 150 to 200 TCR beta chains associated with cytomegalovirus. Strong co-occurrence of HLA alleles, especially DR and DQ, made assigning TCR associations to individual alleles difficult. A further reported finding was that TCR beta sequences accurately predicted the HLA-A and HLA-B alleles for most subjects in the first cohort. A cluster of highly shared sequence variants was judged likely to represent a technical artifact of the sequencing pipeline. Roughly uniform sequencing depth across donors was assumed in presence/absence analyses, although this assumption may not hold. According to a later analysis, TCR association rates differed among HLA loci, with DRB1 alleles showing the most associated TCRs and HLA-C alleles showing the fewest. Most CMV-associated TCR beta chains appeared to be HLA-restricted in a later analysis, and the HLA associations seemed to be driven largely by CMV exposure. V-gene and J-gene trimming of TCR beta chains was associated with a missense DCLRE1C variant in a later genetic analysis, and the association was replicated in an independent cohort. An earlier analysis of around 600 of the donors showed that most TCR beta V segments appeared in productive rearrangements either about 87% or about 30% of the time, which broadly matched IMGT annotations. A later genetic analysis reported fewer N-insertions in productive TCRs among donors in an Asian-associated ancestry cluster than the roughly 700-donor mean. Across donors, most TCR sequences were observed very rarely, whereas some public TCRs were present in many individuals. Because HLA typing was unavailable for some donors at each locus, only the typed subset was used in association tests. At a false discovery rate of 0.05, a later analysis linked about 17,000 TCR beta sequences to specific HLA alleles. Because the 87-base-pair reads could not distinguish some IMGT-functional V segments, including TRBV6-2 and TRBV6-3, those segments were excluded. Correlated functional status among segregating V segments might be attributable to linkage disequilibrium, but an unknown experimental factor could not be ruled out. In this cohort, only TCR beta chains were sequenced, and detectable features were limited by the absence of alpha or paired-chain data. Over 15 rarely observed V segments, including chromosome 9 orphons, were excluded from the earlier analysis of approximately 500 of the donors because counts were too low. In a later analysis, several top co-occurrence clusters were reported to appear linked to parvovirus B19, influenza, CMV and Epstein-Barr virus. In a later analysis, HLA-associated TCR beta chains were found to be more clonally expanded and to have lower generation probabilities than equally common non-associated chains.

The cohort was made up of approximately 670 healthy bone marrow donors. At the time of sampling, all cohort members were nominally healthy, though unrecorded immune exposures were likely present. The donor tested CMV seronegative and was one of the 352 seronegative cohort members. A peripheral blood sample was provided by each donor, and peripheral blood mononuclear cells were used for TCR beta sequencing. Genomic DNA was extracted from the blood cell samples with the Qiagen DNeasy Blood Extraction Kit. Libraries were made using the immunoSEQ multiplex PCR assay. For the multiplex PCR, a mixture combining 60 forward primers for TCR Vbeta segments and 13 reverse primers for TCR Jbeta segments was used. The CDR3 region of rearranged TCR beta genes was amplified from genomic DNA by a multiplex PCR assay. The Illumina HiSeq System was used to sequence the amplified TCR beta libraries as 87-base-pair reads. The source study handled its data this way. A later analysis tallied roughly 76 million unique TCR beta chains across the 666 repertoires, and approximately 11 million of those chains were shared by two or more donors. A nearest-neighbor algorithm error-corrected the raw reads and collapsed the reads into unique sequences, merging closely related sequences to remove PCR and sequencing errors. Alignment of CDR3 sequences to IMGT reference sequences was used to assign V, D and J gene segments. For a sequence to be retained, at least a six-nucleotide match to both a V gene segment and a J gene segment was required. A rearrangement counted as productive if the CDR3 had no stop codons and remained in frame with V and J, and every other rearrangement counted as non-productive. Following IMGT convention, CDR3 was defined as the stretch from the second conserved V-encoded cysteine up to the conserved J-encoded phenylalanine. The earlier analysis of a few hundred of the donors excluded any sequence lacking an unambiguous match to a single V gene segment. In an earlier analysis of several hundred of the donors, a V segment was called functional when productive rearrangements were above 56.7%, and segregating when the standard deviation between donors exceeded 5%. A statistical classification framework was built for diagnosing cytomegalovirus status from the catalog of TCR beta chain sequences. A later analysis assigned V and J genes by comparing TCR nucleotide sequences with IMGT/GENE-DB human TR gene sequences. In a later analysis, CDR3 sequences and most-parsimonious VDJ recombination scenarios were assigned using the TCRdist pipeline. In a later analysis, each TCR beta chain was defined by its CDR3 amino acid sequence together with its V-gene family, and reads without a unique V-gene family were excluded. In a later analysis, nearly 600 highly shared, low-generation-probability nucleotide sequences were removed to address suspected cross-contamination and a sequencing artifact. A later analysis calculated a clonal expansion index for each public chain from normalized within-repertoire ranks of inferred template counts. In a later analysis, generation probabilities were computed using a VDJ recombination model fitted to out-of-frame rearrangements, and the results were checked against IGoR. A later analysis scored TCR-TCR, TCR-HLA and TCR-CMV co-occurrence with hypergeometric tests, applying a repertoire-size bias correction to TCR pairs. False discovery rates were estimated in a later analysis by permuting HLA or CMV assignments 20 times. In a later analysis, co-occurring TCRs were grouped using DBSCAN, with TCRdist sequence similarity added in when clustering inside HLA-allele-positive subsets. Repertoires with fewer than 30,000 or more than 120,000 public chains, plus five repertoires with anomalous nucleotide sharing, were excluded from co-occurrence clustering. TCRdb obtained this table from immuneACCESS and retained in-frame rearrangements with V and J assigned. These tables miss some clones; where compared with another copy, unresolved V genes account for less than half of the shortfall, and the remainder is unexplained. That table gives V, J and clone size, and the DNA gave D and trimming. This sample lists under 150,000 clones; about four fifths were detected once. The ten biggest clones cover 3% to 4% of the sample.

On this clone: Its antigen is not yet known. Per-nucleotide qualities are absent, and no much larger clonotype sits a single base away.

The receptor's source is a woman in her thirties or forties in good health and CMV-seronegative. Recombination linked TRBV5-1 to TRBJ2-7; TRBD2 might be the D gene, on 6 matching bases. The specimen sequenced was PBMCs. The nucleotides are TGCGCCAGCACCCCCGTTGGAGGGATCGACGAGCAGTACTTC. This gives the protein CASTPVGGIDEQYF.